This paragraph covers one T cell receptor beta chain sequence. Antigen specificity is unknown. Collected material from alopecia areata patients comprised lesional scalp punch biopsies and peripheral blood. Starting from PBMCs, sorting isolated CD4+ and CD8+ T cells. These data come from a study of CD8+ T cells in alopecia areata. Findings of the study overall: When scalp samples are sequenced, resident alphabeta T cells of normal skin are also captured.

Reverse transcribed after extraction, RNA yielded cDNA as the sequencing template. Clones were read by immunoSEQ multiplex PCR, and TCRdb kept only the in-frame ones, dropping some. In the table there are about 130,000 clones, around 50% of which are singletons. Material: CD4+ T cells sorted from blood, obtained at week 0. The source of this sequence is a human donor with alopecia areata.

Here the CDR3 DNA reads TGTGCCAGCAGTGTCTCAGGGCTAGCGGGCGAATTGCAGTATTTT. Translation: CASSVSGLAGELQYF. The chain joins TRBV2 to TRBJ2-3, with 8 bases fitting TRBD2. Per germline, CDR1 SNHLY and CDR2 FYNNEI. This CDR3 comprises 15 residues. J lost 11 bases, V lost 4 bases, and 14 bases had no gene match.